This paragraph reports one T cell receptor beta chain. As yet, its antigen is unknown. The CDR3 has 19 amino acids. V lost 3 bases to trimming and J lost 1 base; unmatched junction nucleotides: 15. In germline, CDR1 is LGHNA, CDR2 YNFKEQ. The data were obtained in a study of T-cell reconstitution after alpha-beta-depleted transplantation in children. The study, taken as a whole, reports: TCRbeta diversity was high at day 60 in some patients (a result of surviving recipient T cells and thymic progenitors). Roughly two months post-transplant, alpha-beta T cells reportedly originated from several hundred graft clones that had expanded. Hyperexpanded clones declined; after one year, newly produced T cells mostly supplied diversity.

Unique molecular identifiers were incorporated into the prepared TCRbeta library. TCRdb re-called the PCR reads through MiXCR, storing one row per CDR3 protein. Of about 8,400 distinct CDR3 sequences detected, roughly 15% appear once; the ten largest clones hold around 89%. The rearrangement uses TRBV4-2 and TRBJ1-3; TRBD1 matches at 7 bases. The starting material was PBMCs, mostly from graft donor cells, obtained 60 days after TCRalphabeta/CD19-depleted stem cell transplant. The TCR comes from a girl younger than two who had a stem cell transplant for combined immunodeficiency, so the T cells may come from the graft donor. The CDR3 DNA sequence: TGTGCCAGCAGCCACCCGGGAACAGGGGATCTTAATTCTGGAAACACCATATATTTT. It is translated as CASSHPGTGDLNSGNTIYF.